Each of the 27 T cell receptor beta chains below was sequenced from the same sample in a study of identifying expanded T cells in peripheral blood. The assay was immunoSEQ multiplex PCR, and TCRdb's table has in-frame clones only and misses some. The repertoire holds roughly 63,000 clones, with over 80% as singletons. The sample was blood. All receptors derive from a person between 18 and 75 years old in good health.

This sequence joins TRBV5-1 and TRBJ2-6; D unclear. The CDR3 has 15 residues. Germline CDR1 is SGHRS and CDR2 is YFSETQ. V shed 4 bases and J shed 0 bases, with 8 bases lying between them. Here the CDR3 DNA reads TGCGCCAGCAGCCTGCCCGGCTCTGGGGCCAACGTCCTGACTTTC. It specifies CASSLPGSGANVLTF.

V and J are TRBV4-2 and TRBJ2-3; 9 bases fit TRBD1. Germline CDR1 and CDR2: LGHNA and YNFKEQ. Unmatched junction bases numbered 5, after V lost 1 base and J lost 6 bases. This CDR3 is built from 15 residues. Here the CDR3 DNA reads TGTGCCAGCAGCCAAGGGGGGACAGGGACCGATACGCAGTATTTT. Protein sequence: CASSQGGTGTDTQYF.

This chain connects TRBV2 to TRBJ2-5, with D perhaps TRBD2 (5 bases). Trimming took off 6 bases at V and 2 bases at J, with 13 bases between the two ends. The germline CDR1 and CDR2 sequences are SNHLY and FYNNEI. The CDR3 contains 14 residues. The CDR3 region is CASRPGLLQETQYF. The CDR3 bases are TGTGCCAGCAGACCCGGACTGCTACAAGAGACCCAGTACTTC.

This rearrangement joins TRBV19 to TRBJ1-4, with a possible D match to TRBD1 (6 bases). V lost 5 bases to trimming and J lost 7 bases, with 23 bases between them. Germline CDR1 and CDR2: LNHDA and SQIVND (reference sequence). CDR3 length: 17 residues. This chain's CDR3 is CASSPLRGDIAGEKLFF. The DNA for the CDR3 is TGTGCCAGTAGTCCCCTGCGCGGGGACATAGCAGGTGAAAAACTGTTTTTT.

This clone was seen a handful of times. The rearrangement joins TRBV4-3 to TRBJ1-2; a possible D gene is TRBD1 (6 bases). This CDR3 has 13 amino acids. Per the germline V gene, CDR1 is LGHNA and CDR2 is YSLEER. The germline V and J ends were trimmed by 5 bases and 4 bases, with 11 bases remaining between them. The CDR3 spells CASSWDKSYGYTF. CDR3 in DNA: TGCGCCAGCAGCTGGGACAAAAGCTATGGCTACACCTTC.

This sequence joins TRBV6-5 and TRBJ2-1, with D perhaps matching TRBD1 or TRBD2 (5 bases each). The V gene's germline CDR1 is MNHEY and CDR2 SVGAGI. The CDR3 totals 11 residues. V gave up 2 bases and J gave up 9 bases, with 5 bases separating them. CDR3 coding DNA: TGTGCCAGCAGTTACGGGGGTGAGCAGTTCTTC. As protein: CASSYGGEQFF.

This clone was observed a handful of times. The V and J genes are TRBV6-5 and TRBJ1-1; no firm D call. CDR1 is MNHEY, CDR2 SVGAGI, per germline. The CDR3 has 14 residues. V gave up 4 bases and J gave up 3 bases, with 12 bases separating them. The CDR3 DNA is TGTGCCAGCAGTTCGTGGACTGGGGACACTGAAGCTTTCTTT. Encoded protein: CASSSWTGDTEAFF.

The rearrangement links TRBV5-1 to TRBJ1-1; TRBD1 is a possible D gene (5 bases). This CDR3 contains 15 residues. Germline V gene sequence: CDR1 SGHRS, CDR2 YFSETQ. V was shortened by 4 bases and J by 3 bases, with 16 bases between the two germline ends. CDR3 loop: CASSRGTGSYTEAFF. For the CDR3, the DNA is TGCGCCAGCAGCCGGGGGACCGGATCGTACACTGAAGCTTTCTTT. The whole variable domain, remainder taken from reference TRBV5-1 and TRBJ1-1, is KAGVTQTPRYLIKTRGQQVTLSCSPISGHRSVSWYQQTPGQGLQFLFEYFSETQRNKGNFPGRFSGRQFSNSRSEMNVSTLELGDSALYLCASSRGTGSYTEAFFGQGTRLTVV.

The chain has TRBV4-3 and TRBJ2-3; 13 positions match TRBD2. Germline CDR1 reads LGHNA; CDR2 reads YSLEER. Unmatched junction bases numbered 6, after V lost 5 bases and J lost 4 bases. The CDR3 is 16 amino acids. The CDR3 DNA reads as TGCGCCAGCAGCTCGACGACTAGCGGGAGGCCAGATACGCAGTATTTT. Amino acid sequence: CASSSTTSGRPDTQYF.

This chain links TRBV7-2 with TRBJ2-7; 13 bases agree with TRBD2. The germline gives CDR1 SGHTA, CDR2 FQGNSA. Germline trimming cut 3 bases from V and 1 base from J; bases unmatched to any gene: 6. The CDR3 extends over 17 amino acids. CDR3 coding DNA: TGTGCCAGCAGCTTCGGACTAGCGGGAGTGCGGTCCTACGAGCAGTACTTC. It yields the protein CASSFGLAGVRSYEQYF.

This chain joins TRBV7-3 and TRBJ2-5, with 9 bases identical to TRBD2. V trimming: 2 bases; J trimming: 4 bases; junction bases outside the gene matches: 5. The CDR3 spans 15 residues. The germline V gene encodes CDR1 SGHTA and CDR2 FQGTGA. Written as DNA, the CDR3 is TGTGCCAGCAGCTTAGGCGGGGGGGCCGGAGAGACCCAGTACTTC. This sequence encodes CASSLGGGAGETQYF.

V and J are TRBV5-8 and TRBJ1-2; possibly TRBD1 for D (5 bases). CDR1 is SGHTS, CDR2 YDEGEE, per germline. The CDR3 consists of 15 residues. Trimming cost V 4 bases and J 8 bases, with 21 bases left between them. The CDR3 here is CASSLLGEEWKGYTF. CDR3 coding DNA: TGTGCCAGCAGCCTTCTGGGGGAGGAGTGGAAAGGCTACACCTTC.

The table lists this clone with a count of one. V and J are TRBV6-5 and TRBJ1-1; D may be TRBD1 (6 bases). Germline lookup yields CDR1 MNHEY and CDR2 SVGAGI. The V end lost 2 bases, the J end lost 8 bases, and 12 bases lay between the germline ends. CDR3 length: 13 residues. CDR3 in amino acids: CASSYTRDREAFF. In nucleotides, the CDR3 is TGTGCCAGCAGTTACACCCGAGACAGGGAAGCTTTCTTT.

This clone showed up just once. The chain recombines TRBV7-9 with TRBJ1-5, with D hard to call. The CDR3 has 12 residues. Deletions cut 1 base from V and 6 bases from J, with 4 bases between. Germline V gene lookup returns CDR1 SEHNR and CDR2 FQNEAQ (reference sequence). In nucleotides, the CDR3 is TGTGCCAGCAGCTTAGATAGTCAGCCCCAGCATTTT. This encodes CASSLDSQPQHF.

The gene calls are TRBV30 and TRBJ2-7, with 9 positions matching TRBD1. The CDR3 is 12 residues long. From germline, CDR1 is GTSNPN and CDR2 SVGIG (reference sequence). J lost 3 bases, V lost 8 bases, and 5 bases had no gene match. The CDR3 protein is CAGQGTLYEQYF. Here the CDR3 DNA reads TGTGCCGGACAGGGGACCCTCTACGAGCAGTACTTC. The full variable domain, completed using reference TRBV30 and TRBJ2-7, is SQTIHQWPATLVQPVGSPLSLECTVEGTSNPNLYWYRQAAGRGLQLLFYSVGIGQISSEVPQNLSASRPQDRQFILSSKKLLLSDSGFYLCAGQGTLYEQYFGPGTRLTVT.

This chain connects TRBV30 to TRBJ1-2, with D hard to call. Trimming removed 4 bases at V and 0 bases at J, with 21 bases between. The CDR3 length is 17 residues. CDR1 is GTSNPN and CDR2 is SVGIG in the germline V gene (reference sequence). CDR3 protein: CAWITKGRKDANYGYTF. CDR3 nucleotides: TGTGCCTGGATTACTAAGGGCAGGAAGGATGCTAACTATGGCTACACCTTC.

This clone was found once. The CDR3, as DNA: TGTGCCAGCAGCTTCCAGACATTCTCTGGAAACACCATATATTTT. Protein sequence: CASSFQTFSGNTIYF. This chain uses TRBV5-6 with TRBJ1-3; D is unresolved. This CDR3 comprises 15 residues. CDR1 SGHDT and CDR2 YYEEEE come from the germline V gene. Trimming left V 2 bases short and J 0 bases short, with 9 bases between.

V is TRBV9 and J is TRBJ1-4, with 7 bases identical to TRBD1. V dropped 3 bases and J dropped 3; count of bases not matched to a gene: 5. The CDR3 totals 15 residues. Germline-derived CDR1 and CDR2 are SGDLS and YYNGEE. The CDR3 nucleotides read TGTGCCAGCAGCGAAGAGGGGGCCCCTAATGAAAAACTGTTTTTT. Protein sequence: CASSEEGAPNEKLFF.

The chain carries TRBV5-1 and TRBJ2-7; the match to TRBD1 covers 9 bases. The germline V gene has CDR1 SGHRS and CDR2 YFSETQ. V lost 4 bases and J lost 5; bases outside the gene matches: 7. CDR3 length: 14 residues. CDR3 bases: TGCGCCAGCAGCCTGGACAGGGGAGGCGACGAGCAGTACTTC. Its translation: CASSLDRGGDEQYF.

Only a few counts were recorded for this clone. The V gene is TRBV7-3, the J gene TRBJ2-3, with D hard to call. Germline V gene data show CDR1 as SGHTA and CDR2 as FQGTGA. This CDR3 is built from 14 residues. Trimming shortened V by 5 bases and J by 0 bases, and 9 bases separated the two germline ends. The CDR3 DNA follows: TGTGCCAGCAGCCCAGCCGGGAGCACAGATACGCAGTATTTT. The encoded protein is CASSPAGSTDTQYF. Full variable domain (missing parts from reference TRBV7-3 and TRBJ2-3): GAGVSQTPSNKVTEKGKYVELRCDPISGHTALYWYRQSLGQGPEFLIYFQGTGAADDSGLPNDRFFAVRPEGSVSTLKIQRTERGDSAVYLCASSPAGSTDTQYFGPGTRLTVL.

V and J are TRBV10-3 and TRBJ1-5; D is ambiguous. The CDR3 length is 15 residues. V was cut by 3 bases and J by 0 bases, with 9 bases left in between. Germline CDR1 and CDR2: ENHRY and SYGVKD. The CDR3 nucleotides are TGTGCCATCAGTGACGAGGCCTATAGCAATCAGCCCCAGCATTTT. It is translated as CAISDEAYSNQPQHF.

This chain uses TRBV7-2 with TRBJ1-1; D is uncertain. This CDR3 spans 14 amino acids. Per the germline V gene, CDR1 is SGHTA and CDR2 is FQGNSA. Trimming stripped 5 bases from V and 1 base from J, with 11 bases between. The CDR3 DNA follows: TGTGCCAGCAGCCTTAAGACCGGGAACACTGAAGCTTTCTTT. Its translation: CASSLKTGNTEAFF.

The J gene is TRBJ1-5, the V gene TRBV4-1; D remains unclear. The length of the CDR3 is 15 residues. The V end was cut by 3 bases, the J end by 9 bases, with 18 bases between. CDR1 and CDR2 (germline): MGHRA, YSYEKL. The CDR3 nucleotides are TGCGCCAGCAGCCAGAACAGCGGTCCGGATCGGCCCCAGCATTTT. It specifies CASSQNSGPDRPQHF.

The chain combines TRBV6-6 with TRBJ1-2, with D possibly TRBD1 on 5 matching bases. Between the trimmed V and J ends, which lost 6 bases and 4 bases, there was a span of 12 bases. The germline V gene encodes CDR1 MNHNY and CDR2 SVGAGI (reference sequence). The CDR3 contains 13 residues. The CDR3 sequence is CASRRGDVYGYTF. In nucleotides, the CDR3 is TGTGCCAGCAGACGGGGCGACGTCTATGGCTACACCTTC.

This clone appeared once. The gene calls are TRBV7-2 and TRBJ1-3; D is undetermined. V gave up 3 bases and J gave up 2 bases, with 20 bases separating them. The CDR3 runs to 18 residues. Germline values: CDR1 SGHTA, CDR2 FQGNSA. The CDR3 DNA sequence: TGTGCCAGCAGCTTGATCAATAGGCGGAGGGATGCTGGAAACACCATATATTTT. Translating gives CASSLINRRRDAGNTIYF.

The CDR3 is CASSFRTGASSPLHF. CDR3 DNA sequence: TGTGCCAGCAGCTTTCGAACAGGGGCCAGTTCACCCCTCCACTTT. The V gene is TRBV7-6, the J gene TRBJ1-6, with 7 bases that match TRBD1. The CDR3 extends over 15 amino acids. Losses at the gene ends were 3 bases for V and 9 bases for J; bases not matched to a gene: 8. CDR1 is SGHVS and CDR2 is FNYEAQ in the germline V gene.

This rearrangement joins TRBV19 to TRBJ1-5; the D is unclear. CDR1 is LNHDA and CDR2 is SQIVND in the germline V gene (reference sequence). There are 15 residues in the CDR3. With 6 bases removed from V and 0 bases from J, the gap between germline ends came to 12 bases. CDR3 loop: CASRDRINSNQPQHF. CDR3 nucleotides: TGTGCCAGTAGGGACCGAATAAATAGCAATCAGCCCCAGCATTTT.